Each of the 10 T cell receptor beta chains below was sequenced from the same sample in a study of T cells after yellow fever vaccination. TCRdb passed the 5' RACE reads through MiXCR, listing each CDR3 protein once. The repertoire has around 360,000 distinct CDR3 sequences, approximately 10% of them found once; the top ten carry around 19%. The material was PBMCs, obtained on the day of the first yellow fever vaccination. These receptors were obtained from a man aged 18 to 29 who received the YFV17D yellow fever vaccine.

This clonotype has only a few counts. In DNA form, the CDR3 reads TGTGCCAGCAGTGTTTCTCCCACGGAGGGAGAGACCCAGTACTTC. Encoded protein: CASSVSPTEGETQYF. The J gene is TRBJ2-5, the V gene TRBV6-1, with a possible D match to TRBD2 (6 bases). The germline CDR1 and CDR2 sequences are MNHNS and SASEGT. This CDR3 has 15 amino acids. The V gene lost 4 bases and the J gene lost 4 bases, with 16 bases spanning the gap.

The rearrangement joins TRBV6-2 or TRBV6-3 to TRBJ2-6, with D possibly being TRBD1 or TRBD2 (5 bases each). The CDR3 has 18 amino acids. Per germline, CDR1 MNHEY and CDR2 SVGEGT. Trimming shortened V by 2 bases and J by 6 bases, and 20 bases separated the two germline ends. DNA for the CDR3: TGTGCCAGCAGTTACAAGGGAGTTGCTTCGACAGAGGCCAACGTCCTGACTTTC. It specifies CASSYKGVASTEANVLTF.

The chain recombines TRBV29-1 with TRBJ1-2; a weak D match, TRBD1 (6 bases). The germline V and J ends were trimmed by 8 bases and 0 bases, with 13 bases remaining between them. Germline CDR1 SQVTM, CDR2 ANQGSEA. The CDR3 loop spans 13 amino acids. CDR3 amino acids: CSTLGDTNYGYTF. CDR3 nucleotide sequence: TGCAGCACTTTAGGGGACACTAACTATGGCTACACCTTC.

This clonotype appeared a few times. The chain employs TRBV5-1 and TRBJ1-6, with unresolved D. Per the germline V gene, CDR1 is SGHRS and CDR2 is YFSETQ. CDR3 length equals 13 residues. V was shortened by 4 bases and J by 12 bases, with 14 bases between the two germline ends. CDR3 sequence reads: CASSTEPVLPLHF. CDR3 bases: TGCGCCAGCAGCACTGAGCCAGTTCTACCCCTCCACTTT.

This chain uses TRBV19 with TRBJ2-1, with D uncertain. Trimming shortened V by 7 bases and J by 0 bases, and 13 bases separated the two germline ends. Per germline, CDR1 LNHDA and CDR2 SQIVND (reference sequence). The CDR3 totals 15 residues. The CDR3 spells CASNPGLDSYNEQFF. CDR3 sequence (DNA): TGTGCCAGTAATCCCGGGTTAGACTCCTACAATGAGCAGTTCTTC.

The CDR3 sequence: CASSVSTRTKNIQYF. For the CDR3, the DNA is TGTGCCAGCAGCGTATCGACACGGACCAAAAACATTCAGTACTTC. The chain combines TRBV5-4 with TRBJ2-4; D uncertain. Deletions cut 4 bases from V and 2 bases from J, with 13 bases between. CDR1 and CDR2 (germline): SGHNT, YYREEE (reference sequence). This CDR3 has 15 residues.

The rearrangement uses TRBV11-2 and TRBJ2-5; TRBD2 agrees at 11 bases. This CDR3 contains 15 residues. The V and J ends lost 3 bases and 5 bases, in that order; junction bases with no gene match: 5. The germline CDR1 and CDR2 sequences are SGHAT and FQNNGV. CDR3 protein: CASSFNSGGAETQYF. The CDR3 DNA is TGTGCCAGCAGCTTTAATAGCGGGGGGGCGGAGACCCAGTACTTC.

This clonotype turned up a few times. The chain recombines TRBV6-1 with TRBJ1-4; the D is unclear. Germline-derived CDR1 and CDR2 are MNHNS and SASEGT. The CDR3 is 15 residues long. With 7 bases removed from V and 0 bases from J, the gap between germline ends came to 12 bases. The CDR3 DNA reads TGTGCCAGCACCTACGAGTGGGCAACTAATGAAAAACTGTTTTTT. It specifies CASTYEWATNEKLFF.

Only a few counts were recorded for this clonotype. The rearrangement uses TRBV5-1 and TRBJ2-5; D is possibly TRBD1 (6 bases). V gave up 3 bases and J gave up 0 bases, with 12 bases separating them. This CDR3 is 15 amino acids long. CDR1 and CDR2 (germline): SGHRS, YFSETQ. The CDR3 coding sequence is TGCGCCAGCAGCTGGACCGGACAGAACCAAGAGACCCAGTACTTC. Translating it yields CASSWTGQNQETQYF. Full variable domain (remainder filled in from reference TRBV5-1 and TRBJ2-5): KAGVTQTPRYLIKTRGQQVTLSCSPISGHRSVSWYQQTPGQGLQFLFEYFSETQRNKGNFPGRFSGRQFSNSRSEMNVSTLELGDSALYLCASSWTGQNQETQYFGPGTRLLVL.

This chain links TRBV4-1 with TRBJ2-1, with D possibly being TRBD1 or TRBD2 (6 bases each). Trimming took off 5 bases at V and 3 bases at J, with 23 bases between the two ends. CDR1 and CDR2 from the germline V gene are MGHRA and YSYEKL. The CDR3 extends over 18 amino acids. CDR3 DNA sequence: TGCGCCAGCAGCACCCAATTAAGGGGGGAGGTTTACTACAATGAGCAGTTCTTC. Amino acids: CASSTQLRGEVYYNEQFF.